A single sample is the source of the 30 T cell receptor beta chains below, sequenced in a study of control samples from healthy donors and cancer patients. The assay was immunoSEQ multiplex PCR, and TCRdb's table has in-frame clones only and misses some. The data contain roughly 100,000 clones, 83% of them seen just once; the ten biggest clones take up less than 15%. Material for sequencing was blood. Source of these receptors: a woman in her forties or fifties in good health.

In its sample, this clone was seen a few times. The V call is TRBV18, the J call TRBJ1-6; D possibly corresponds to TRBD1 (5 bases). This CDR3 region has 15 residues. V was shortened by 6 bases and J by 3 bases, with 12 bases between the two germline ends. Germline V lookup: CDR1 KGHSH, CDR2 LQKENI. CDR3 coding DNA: TGTGCCAGCTCTGAGAAGACAGTCTATAATTCACCCCTCCACTTT. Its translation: CASSEKTVYNSPLHF.

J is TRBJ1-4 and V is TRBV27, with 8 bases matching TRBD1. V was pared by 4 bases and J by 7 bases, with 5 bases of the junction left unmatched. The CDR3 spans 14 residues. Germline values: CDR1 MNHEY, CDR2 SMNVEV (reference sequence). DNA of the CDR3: TGTGCCAGCAGTTCCCGGGACAGGTCTGAAAAACTGTTTTTT. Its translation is CASSSRDRSEKLFF.

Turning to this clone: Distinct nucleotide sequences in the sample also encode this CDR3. CDR3 in DNA: TGTGCCAGCAGGGCGGGCGAGAATCAGCCCCAGCATTTT. This gives the protein CASRAGENQPQHF. The rearrangement joins TRBV28 to TRBJ1-5; D remains unclear. Trimming cost V 6 bases and J 4 bases, with 10 bases left between them. This CDR3 has 13 residues. Germline CDR1 MDHEN, CDR2 SYDVKM.

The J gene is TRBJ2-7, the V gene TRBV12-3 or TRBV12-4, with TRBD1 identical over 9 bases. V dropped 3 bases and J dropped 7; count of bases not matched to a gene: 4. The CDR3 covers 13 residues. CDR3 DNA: TGTGCCAGCAGTTTTAGGGACAGGGATGAGCAGTACTTC. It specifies CASSFRDRDEQYF.

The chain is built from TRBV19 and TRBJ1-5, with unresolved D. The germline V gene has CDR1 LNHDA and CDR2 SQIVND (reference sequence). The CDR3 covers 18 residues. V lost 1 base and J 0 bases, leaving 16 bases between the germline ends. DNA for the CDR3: TGTGCCAGTAGTATAGCCGCGGAACTGTACTATAGCAATCAGCCCCAGCATTTT. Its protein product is CASSIAAELYYSNQPQHF.

The CDR3 DNA sequence: TGTGCCACCAGCAGAGATAAAACTAGCGCTTACGAGCAGTACTTC. The encoded protein is CATSRDKTSAYEQYF. V and J are TRBV15 and TRBJ2-7; 7 nucleotides match TRBD2. The CDR3 runs to 15 residues. Per germline, CDR1 LNHNV and CDR2 YYDKDF (reference sequence). Trimming at V came to 0 bases and at J to 4 bases, leaving 6 bases not matched to a gene. Complete variable domain (other parts from reference TRBV15 and TRBJ2-7): DAMVIQNPRYQVTQFGKPVTLSCSQTLNHNVMYWYQQKSSQAPKLLFHYYDKDFNNEADTPDNFQSRRPNTSFCFLDIRSPGLGDTAMYLCATSRDKTSAYEQYFGPGTRLTVT.

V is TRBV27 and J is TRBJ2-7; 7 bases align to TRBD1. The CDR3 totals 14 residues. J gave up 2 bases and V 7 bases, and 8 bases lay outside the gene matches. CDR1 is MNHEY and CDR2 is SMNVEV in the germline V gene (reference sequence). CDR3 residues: CASKPGDSAYEQYF. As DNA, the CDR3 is TGTGCCAGCAAACCAGGGGACAGCGCCTACGAGCAGTACTTC.

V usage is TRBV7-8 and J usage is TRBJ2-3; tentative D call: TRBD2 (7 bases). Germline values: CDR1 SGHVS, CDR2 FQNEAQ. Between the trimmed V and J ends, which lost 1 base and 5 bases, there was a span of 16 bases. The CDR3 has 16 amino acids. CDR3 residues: CASSLVGGGPGDTQYF. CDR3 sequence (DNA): TGTGCCAGCAGCTTAGTTGGGGGGGGGCCTGGAGATACGCAGTATTTT.

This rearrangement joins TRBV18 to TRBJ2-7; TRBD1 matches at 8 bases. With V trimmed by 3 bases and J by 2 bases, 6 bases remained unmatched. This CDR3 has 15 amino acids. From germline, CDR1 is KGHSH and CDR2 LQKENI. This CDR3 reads CASSPGQGGTYEQYF. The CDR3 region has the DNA TGTGCCAGCTCACCCGGACAGGGCGGCACCTACGAGCAGTACTTC.

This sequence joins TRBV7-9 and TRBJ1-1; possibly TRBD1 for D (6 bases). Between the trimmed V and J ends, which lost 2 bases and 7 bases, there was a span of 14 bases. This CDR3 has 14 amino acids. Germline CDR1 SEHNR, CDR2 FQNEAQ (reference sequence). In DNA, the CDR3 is TGTGCCAGCAGCTTATTCGGGGGGGCAGGTGAAGCTTTCTTT. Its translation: CASSLFGGAGEAFF. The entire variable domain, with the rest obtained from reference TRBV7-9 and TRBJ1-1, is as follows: DTGVSQNPRHKITKRGQNVTFRCDPISEHNRLYWYRQTLGQGPEFLTYFQNEAQLEKSRLLSDRFSAERPKGSFSTLEIQRTEQGDSAMYLCASSLFGGAGEAFFGQGTRLTVV.

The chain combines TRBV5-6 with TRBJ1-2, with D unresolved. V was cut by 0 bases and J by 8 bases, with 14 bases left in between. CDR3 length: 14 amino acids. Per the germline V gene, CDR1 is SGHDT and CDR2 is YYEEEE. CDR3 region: CASSLGPTTGGYTF. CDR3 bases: TGTGCCAGCAGCTTGGGGCCAACCACGGGGGGCTACACCTTC.

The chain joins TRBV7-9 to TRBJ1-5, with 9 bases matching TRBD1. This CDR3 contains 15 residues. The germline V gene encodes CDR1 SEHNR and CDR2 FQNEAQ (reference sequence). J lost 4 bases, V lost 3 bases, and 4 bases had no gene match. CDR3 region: CASSFTGGPNQPQHF. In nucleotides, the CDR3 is TGTGCCAGCAGCTTCACAGGGGGCCCTAATCAGCCCCAGCATTTT. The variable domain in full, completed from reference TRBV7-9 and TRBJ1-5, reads DTGVSQNPRHKITKRGQNVTFRCDPISEHNRLYWYRQTLGQGPEFLTYFQNEAQLEKSRLLSDRFSAERPKGSFSTLEIQRTEQGDSAMYLCASSFTGGPNQPQHFGDGTRLSIL.

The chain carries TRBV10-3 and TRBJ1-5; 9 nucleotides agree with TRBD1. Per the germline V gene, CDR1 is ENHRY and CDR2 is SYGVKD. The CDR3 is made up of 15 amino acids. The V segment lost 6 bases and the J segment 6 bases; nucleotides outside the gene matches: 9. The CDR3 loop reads CAISAEQGASQPQHF. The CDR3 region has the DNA TGTGCCATCAGCGCGGAACAGGGGGCGAGTCAGCCCCAGCATTTT.

CDR3 sequence (DNA): TGTGCCAGCAGCCTTCTTGGCCCATTTGCCGACAATGAGCAGTTCTTC. This sequence encodes CASSLLGPFADNEQFF. J is TRBJ2-1 and V is TRBV7-2; D remains ambiguous. The ends were cut back, 5 bases at V and 5 bases at J, with 19 bases in the middle. The CDR3 spans 16 residues. Germline CDR1 and CDR2: SGHTA and FQGNSA.

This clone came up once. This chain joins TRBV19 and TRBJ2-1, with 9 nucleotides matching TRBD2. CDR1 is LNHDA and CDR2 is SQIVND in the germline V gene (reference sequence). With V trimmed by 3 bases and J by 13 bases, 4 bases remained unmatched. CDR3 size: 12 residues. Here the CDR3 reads CASSMSGGPQFF. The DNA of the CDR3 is TGTGCCAGTAGTATGAGCGGGGGGCCTCAGTTCTTC.

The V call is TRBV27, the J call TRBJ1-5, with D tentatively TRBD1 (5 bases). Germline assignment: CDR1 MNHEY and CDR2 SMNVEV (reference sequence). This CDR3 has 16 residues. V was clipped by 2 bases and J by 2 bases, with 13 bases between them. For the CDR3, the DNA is TGTGCCAGCAGTTTAGCGGGGCGCGACGGCAATCAGCCCCAGCATTTT. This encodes CASSLAGRDGNQPQHF.

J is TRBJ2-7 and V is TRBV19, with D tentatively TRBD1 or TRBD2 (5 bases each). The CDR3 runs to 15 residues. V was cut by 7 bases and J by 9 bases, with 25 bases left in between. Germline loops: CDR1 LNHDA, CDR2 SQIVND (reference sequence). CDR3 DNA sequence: TGTGCCAGTACTCCCCGGGACGGACCCCTCACGGGGCAGTACTTC. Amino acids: CASTPRDGPLTGQYF.

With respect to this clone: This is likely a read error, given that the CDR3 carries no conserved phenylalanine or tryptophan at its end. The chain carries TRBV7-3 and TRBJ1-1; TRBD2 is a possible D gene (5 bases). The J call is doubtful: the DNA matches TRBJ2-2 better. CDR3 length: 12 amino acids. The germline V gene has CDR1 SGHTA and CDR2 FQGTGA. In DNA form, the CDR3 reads TGTGCCAGCGGCCAACCTTCCGGGGATCTGTTTTCT. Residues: CASGQPSGDLFS.

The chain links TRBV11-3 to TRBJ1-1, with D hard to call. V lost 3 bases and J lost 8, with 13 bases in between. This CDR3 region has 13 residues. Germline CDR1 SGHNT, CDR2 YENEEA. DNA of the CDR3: TGTGCCAGCAGCTTTGGGCAATCAAACGAAGCTTTCTTT. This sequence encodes CASSFGQSNEAFF. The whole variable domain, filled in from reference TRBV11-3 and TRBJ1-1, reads EAGVVQSPRYKIIEKKQPVAFWCNPISGHNTLYWYLQNLGQGPELLIRYENEEAVDDSQLPKDRFSAERLKGVDSTLKIQPAELGDSAVYLCASSFGQSNEAFFGQGTRLTVV.

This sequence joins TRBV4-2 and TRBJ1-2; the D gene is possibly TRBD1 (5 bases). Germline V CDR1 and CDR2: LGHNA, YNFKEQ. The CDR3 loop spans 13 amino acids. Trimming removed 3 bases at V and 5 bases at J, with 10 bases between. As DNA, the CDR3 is TGTGCCAGCAGCCAGGCAGGGCAATATGGCTACACCTTC. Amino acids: CASSQAGQYGYTF.

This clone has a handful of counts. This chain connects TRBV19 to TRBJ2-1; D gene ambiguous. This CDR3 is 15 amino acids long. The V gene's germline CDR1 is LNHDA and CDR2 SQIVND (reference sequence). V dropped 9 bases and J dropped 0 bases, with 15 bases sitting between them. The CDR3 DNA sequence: TGTGCCAGCCAGAGAGACACGAGCTCCTACAATGAGCAGTTCTTC. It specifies CASQRDTSSYNEQFF.

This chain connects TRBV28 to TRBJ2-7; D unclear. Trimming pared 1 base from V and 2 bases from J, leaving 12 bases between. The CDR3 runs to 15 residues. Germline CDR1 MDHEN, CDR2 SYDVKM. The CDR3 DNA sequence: TGTGCCAGCAGTTTATATGAGACCGCAGCCTACGAGCAGTACTTC. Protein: CASSLYETAAYEQYF.

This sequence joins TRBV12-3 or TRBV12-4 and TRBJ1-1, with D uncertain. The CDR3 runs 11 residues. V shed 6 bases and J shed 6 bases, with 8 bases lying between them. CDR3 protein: CASSPGPEAFF. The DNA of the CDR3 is TGTGCCAGCAGCCCAGGACCTGAAGCTTTCTTT.

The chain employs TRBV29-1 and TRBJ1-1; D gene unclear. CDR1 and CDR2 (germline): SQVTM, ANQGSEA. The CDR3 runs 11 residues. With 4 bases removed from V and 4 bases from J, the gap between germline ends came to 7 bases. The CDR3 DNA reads TGCAGCGTTGCTAAGAGCACTGAAGCTTTCTTT. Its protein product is CSVAKSTEAFF.

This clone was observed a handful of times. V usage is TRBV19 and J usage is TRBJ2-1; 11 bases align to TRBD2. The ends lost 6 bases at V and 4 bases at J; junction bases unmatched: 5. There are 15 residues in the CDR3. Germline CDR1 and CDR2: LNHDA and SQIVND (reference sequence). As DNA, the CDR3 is TGTGCCAGTAGCAAGGGACTAGCGGCTTACAATGAGCAGTTCTTC. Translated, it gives CASSKGLAAYNEQFF.

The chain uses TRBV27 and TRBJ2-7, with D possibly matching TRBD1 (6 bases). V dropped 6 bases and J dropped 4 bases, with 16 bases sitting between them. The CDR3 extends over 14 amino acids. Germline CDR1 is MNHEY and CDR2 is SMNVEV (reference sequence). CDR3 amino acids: CASRTARGTYEQYF. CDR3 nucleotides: TGTGCCAGCAGAACCGCTAGGGGGACATACGAGCAGTACTTC.

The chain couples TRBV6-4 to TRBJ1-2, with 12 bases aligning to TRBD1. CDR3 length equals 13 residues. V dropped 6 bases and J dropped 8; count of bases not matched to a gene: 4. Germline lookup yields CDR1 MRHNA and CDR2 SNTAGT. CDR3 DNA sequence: TGTGCCAGCAGGGGACAGGGGGCATCGGGCTACACCTTC. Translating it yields CASRGQGASGYTF.

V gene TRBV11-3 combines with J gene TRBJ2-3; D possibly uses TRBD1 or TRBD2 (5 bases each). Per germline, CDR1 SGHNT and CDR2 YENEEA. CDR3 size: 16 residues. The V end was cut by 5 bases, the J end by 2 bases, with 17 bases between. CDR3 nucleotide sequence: TGTGCCAGCAGCCTAGGTATTGAGGGGAACACAGATACGCAGTATTTT. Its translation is CASSLGIEGNTDTQYF.

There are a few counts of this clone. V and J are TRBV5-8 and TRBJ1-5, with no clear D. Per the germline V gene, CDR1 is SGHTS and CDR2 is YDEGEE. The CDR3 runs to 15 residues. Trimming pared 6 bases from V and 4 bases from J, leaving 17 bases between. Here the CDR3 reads CASTFLLQGNQPQHF. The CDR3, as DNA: TGTGCCAGCACCTTCCTCTTACAAGGGAATCAGCCCCAGCATTTT.

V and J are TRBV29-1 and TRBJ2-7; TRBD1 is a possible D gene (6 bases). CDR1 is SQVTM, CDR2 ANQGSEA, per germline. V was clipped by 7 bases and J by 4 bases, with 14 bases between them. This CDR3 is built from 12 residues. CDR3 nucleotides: TGCAGCGCCAAACAGGGAATTTACGAGCAGTACTTC. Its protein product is CSAKQGIYEQYF.